This entry features one T cell receptor (beta chain) sequence. Its specific antigen is unknown. Per-nucleotide qualities are absent, and no much larger clonotype sits a single base away. The germline V gene (reference sequence) gives CDR1 as MNHEY and CDR2 as SMNVEV. V lost 10 bases and J lost 5 bases; the stretch between them is 15 bases long. Counted from cysteine to phenylalanine, this CDR3 has 14 amino acids. This entry keeps only the CDR3 DNA: 42 bases, framed from base 1. The sample originates from a study of blood T cell repertoires in COVID-19 (dated by TCRdb to 2018 to 2021). Describing the broader study: Samples from collaborators originated in the United States, Italy and Spain and spanned both the acute and convalescent phases of COVID-19. The repertoires were made available in a free public database intended to serve as a resource for research on the immune response to SARS-CoV-2. Samples were obtained from the ongoing ImmuneRACE study (first 160 participants) and from 1,254 subjects provided by 6 global collaborators. Nearly every sample came with metadata listing a de-identified subject ID, COVID-19 status, age in years and sex. The prospective study material was composed of cDNA or gDNA derived from T cells, B-cell-depleted T cells, or PBMCs. HLA class I and class II types, where available, came from metadata supplied by the sample provider rather than from assay-based typing. Deeply sampled blood TCRbeta repertoires from subjects exposed to, actively infected with, or recovered from COVID-19 were included in the dataset. The paper as a whole reports these results and caveats: The amount of clinical and demographic metadata varied by source and participant and was provided uncurated.

Each collaborating institution followed its own protocols to collect whole blood in K2EDTA tubes. For TCRbeta analysis, collaborators shipped samples as frozen whole blood, isolated PBMCs, or DNA extracted from either of those sample types. TCRbeta CDR3 regions were amplified from genomic DNA by means of the immunoSEQ Assay, a bias-controlled multiplex PCR. The original pipeline was this. Nucleated cell counts per sample were estimated from amplification of reference gene primers within the assay. To quantify the absolute abundance of each unique TCRbeta CDR3 rearrangement, sequence reads were collapsed and filtered. Productive Simpson clonality was computed per sample as the square root of Simpson's diversity index over productive rearrangements. What TCRdb holds here is the immuneACCESS table cut down to in-frame rearrangements. Part of the clones is not present; checked against another copy, under half of the missing clones reflect an unresolved V gene, and the others are unexplained. That table furnishes V, J and clone size, whereas the DNA furnished D and trimming. The sample table shows about 89,000 clones, and roughly 80% are seen once. Approximately 11% of the sample is held by the ten biggest clonotypes.

This receptor chain uses TRBV27 and TRBJ1-6, with the D gene uncertain. Sequencing was performed on peripheral blood. The sequence came from a woman older than 75 with acute or convalescent COVID-19. CDR3 sequence: CATSLQVNNSPLHF. The nucleotides are TGTGCCACCTCACTTCAGGTTAATAATTCACCCCTCCACTTT.